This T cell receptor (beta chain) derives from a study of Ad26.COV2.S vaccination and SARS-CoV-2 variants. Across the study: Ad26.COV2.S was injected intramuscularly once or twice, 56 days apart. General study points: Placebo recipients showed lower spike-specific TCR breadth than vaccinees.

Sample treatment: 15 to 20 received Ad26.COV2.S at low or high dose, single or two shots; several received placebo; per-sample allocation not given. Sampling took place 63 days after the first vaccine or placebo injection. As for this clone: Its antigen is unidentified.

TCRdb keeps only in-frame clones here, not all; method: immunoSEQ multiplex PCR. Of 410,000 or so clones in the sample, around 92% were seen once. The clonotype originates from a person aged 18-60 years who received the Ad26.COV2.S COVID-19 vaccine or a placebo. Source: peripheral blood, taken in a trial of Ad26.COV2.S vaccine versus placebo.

CDR3 sequence reads: CASGLEGGVAGYHEQFF. CDR3 bases: TGTGCTAGTGGTTTGGAGGGGGGGGTAGCGGGATATCATGAGCAGTTCTTC. The genes are TRBV12-5 and TRBJ2-1; 8 nucleotides align to TRBD2. The CDR3 is 17 residues long. The germline CDR1 and CDR2 sequences are LGHNT and FRNRAP. Unmatched junction bases numbered 13, after V lost 1 base and J lost 8 bases.